The 15 T cell receptor beta chains below all came from one sample that was sequenced in a study of blood T cells in healthy people across ages. PCR was performed a second time for roughly 7 to 12 cycles using a sample-barcoded 5' primer and a J-beta primer mix. TCRdb re-called the 5' RACE reads through MiXCR, storing one row per CDR3 protein. The sample contains hundreds of thousands of distinct CDR3 sequences, about 42% of which appear only once. The material sequenced was blood. Source of these receptors: a man aged 55 to 69 in good health.

A few counts support this clonotype. The chain uses TRBV5-1 and TRBJ1-4; unclear D gene. Germline V gene sequence: CDR1 SGHRS, CDR2 YFSETQ. The CDR3 totals 17 residues. Trimming removed 4 bases at V and 0 bases at J, with 16 bases between. The CDR3 sequence: CASSGGGALPTNEKLFF. CDR3 nucleotides: TGCGCCAGCAGCGGTGGTGGAGCCTTACCAACTAATGAAAAACTGTTTTTT.

The chain carries TRBV20-1 and TRBJ2-7; 12 positions match TRBD2. CDR3 size: 15 residues. V trimming: 2 bases; J trimming: 10 bases; junction bases outside the gene matches: 12. Germline CDR1 is DFQATT and CDR2 is SNEGSKA (reference sequence). CDR3 sequence: CSARMISLAGGAQYF. CDR3 sequence (DNA): TGCAGTGCTAGAATGATTAGCCTAGCGGGGGGGGCACAGTACTTC.

This clonotype was counted a few times. The chain carries TRBV18 and TRBJ2-5; 11 bases are shared with TRBD1. The germline V gene encodes CDR1 KGHSH and CDR2 LQKENI. The CDR3 spans 14 residues. Unmatched junction bases numbered 8, after V lost 3 bases and J lost 11 bases. CDR3 DNA sequence: TGTGCCAGCTCACCCGGACAGGGGGCAAAGGAGCAGTACTTC. This gives the protein CASSPGQGAKEQYF.

The chain is built from TRBV7-2 and TRBJ1-4; D is unresolved. V lost 4 bases, J lost 1 base, and 10 bases lay in between. The CDR3 sequence is 15 residues long. The germline CDR1 and CDR2 sequences are SGHTA and FQGNSA. The CDR3 DNA reads as TGTGCCAGCAGCTCCCTCGGGCTAACTAATGAAAAACTGTTTTTT. This codes for CASSSLGLTNEKLFF.

This clonotype was seen more than once but under ten times. This chain links TRBV13 with TRBJ2-1; 8 bases match TRBD2. The germline V gene encodes CDR1 PRHDT and CDR2 FYEKMQ (reference sequence). After removal of 3 bases from V and 7 bases from J, the junction contained 5 bases not matched to a gene. This CDR3 comprises 14 residues. CDR3 loop: CASSFPGGRNEQFF. CDR3 DNA sequence: TGTGCCAGCAGCTTTCCGGGGGGGCGAAATGAGCAGTTCTTC.

The chain has TRBV20-1 and TRBJ2-5; maybe TRBD2 (6 bases). The J call may be incorrect, as the DNA end agrees better with TRBJ2-1. CDR3 length equals 13 residues. The germline gives CDR1 DFQATT, CDR2 SNEGSKA (reference sequence). This CDR3 is CSASTHREETQFF. The CDR3 DNA reads as TGCAGTGCCTCAACCCATAGGGAGGAGACCCAGTTCTTC.

In regard to this clonotype: Relative to the germline gene, one junction end is altered; a read error may explain this. This sequence joins TRBV27 and TRBJ2-7, with a tentative D call TRBD2 (6 bases). The CDR3 consists of 12 residues. Germline values: CDR1 MNHEY, CDR2 SMNVEV (reference sequence). The CDR3 bases are TGTGTCGTGGAGGGCAGGGCCTACGGGCAGTACTTC. Its translation: CVVEGRAYGQYF.

In regard to this clonotype: An end of the junction differs from the germline gene, which may be a read error. The chain joins TRBV5-6 to TRBJ2-3, with TRBD2 matching 12 bases. The CDR3 spans 15 residues. Germline V gene data show CDR1 as SGHDT and CDR2 as YYEEEE. The DNA of the CDR3 is TGTGCTAGCAGCCGACTAGCGGGGGACCCGGGTACGCAGTATTTT. Amino acids: CASSRLAGDPGTQYF.

Comments on this clonotype: The junction differs from germline at one of its ends, possibly a read error. The chain couples TRBV20-1 to TRBJ2-5; D could derive from TRBD1 or TRBD2 (6 bases each). The CDR3 has 16 residues. Germline lookup yields CDR1 DFQATT and CDR2 SNEGSKA (reference sequence). The CDR3 here is CSGVGGPRKIQEAQYF. The CDR3 DNA sequence: TGCAGTGGGGTAGGGGGGCCCCGAAAAATACAAGAGGCCCAGTACTTC.

This chain uses TRBV19 with TRBJ1-6; D call uncertain. The CDR3 length is 12 residues. V gave up 5 bases and J gave up 7 bases, with 6 bases separating them. Per the germline V gene, CDR1 is LNHDA and CDR2 is SQIVND (reference sequence). The CDR3 loop is CASSYKNSPLHF. CDR3 bases: TGTGCCAGTAGTTACAAGAATTCACCCCTCCACTTT.

This clonotype came up a few times. The chain is built from TRBV7-2 and TRBJ1-5, with D possibly TRBD1 on 6 matching bases. The CDR3 extends over 13 amino acids. Germline V gene lookup returns CDR1 SGHTA and CDR2 FQGNSA. V shed 5 bases and J shed 5 bases, with 10 bases lying between them. DNA for the CDR3: TGTGCCAGCAGCCCGGACAGATATCAGCCCCAGCATTTT. This sequence encodes CASSPDRYQPQHF.

This chain links TRBV6-1 with TRBJ2-1, with D perhaps matching TRBD1 (6 bases). This CDR3 has 15 residues. V was trimmed by 1 base and J by 5 bases, leaving 12 bases between them. Germline CDR1 and CDR2: MNHNS and SASEGT. The chain's CDR3 is CASSEVGTLNNEQFF. DNA of the CDR3: TGTGCCAGCAGTGAAGTCGGGACACTAAACAATGAGCAGTTCTTC.

The chain recombines TRBV7-3 with TRBJ2-3; D is uncertain. CDR1 and CDR2 from the germline V gene are SGHTA and FQGTGA. The CDR3 length is 14 residues. V lost 5 bases, J lost 0 bases, and 9 bases lay in between. CDR3 nucleotides: TGTGCCAGCAGCATGGCCCCTAGCACAGATACGCAGTATTTT. Translating it yields CASSMAPSTDTQYF.

The chain has TRBV9 and TRBJ2-1; D may be TRBD1 (5 bases). Trimming shortened V by 5 bases and J by 0 bases, and 12 bases separated the two germline ends. The germline V gene encodes CDR1 SGDLS and CDR2 YYNGEE. This CDR3 contains 15 residues. The CDR3 nucleotides are TGTGCCAGCAGTGCACAGGTCATCTCCTACAATGAGCAGTTCTTC. The encoded protein is CASSAQVISYNEQFF.

The chain has TRBV10-3 and TRBJ2-5, with D possibly TRBD2 on 5 matching bases. Germline V gene lookup returns CDR1 ENHRY and CDR2 SYGVKD. The CDR3 sequence is 14 residues long. Trimming left V 6 bases short and J 1 base short, with 12 bases between. CDR3 residues: CAISPTTTQETQYF. CDR3 sequence (DNA): TGTGCCATCAGCCCGACTACAACCCAAGAGACCCAGTACTTC.